The present T cell receptor (beta chain) was sequenced within a study of blood T cell repertoires in COVID-19. Study background: Acute and convalescent COVID-19 samples came from the United States, Italy and Spain. Sample material is recorded as cDNA or gDNA derived from T cells, B-cell-depleted T cells, or PBMCs.

Original processing methods: Researchers report that nucleated cell counts were estimated from reference gene primer amplification. The data were produced by immunoSEQ multiplex PCR, yet TCRdb's version contains in-frame clones alone and is incomplete. D and trimming come from the DNA, and the V and J calls and clone size come from that table. The repertoire has almost 300,000 clones, approximately 86% of them found once; the top ten carry roughly 1.3%. This clone was picked up one time. The CDR3 spans 16 residues. Germline CDR1 reads KGHDR; CDR2 reads SFDVKD. Trimming left V 3 bases short and J 5 bases short, with 15 bases between.

This receptor was identified in a man between 65 and 79 years old with acute or convalescent COVID-19. The sequenced material came from peripheral blood. This chain uses TRBV24-1 with TRBJ2-2; tentative D call: TRBD1 (7 bases). CDR3 residues: CATSDASGGLTGELFF. The CDR3 DNA is TGTGCCACCAGTGATGCCTCAGGGGGGCTGACCGGGGAGCTGTTTTTT.